This T cell receptor (beta chain) appears in the sequencing data of a study of cytomegalovirus exposure and HLA in healthy donors. The wider study: Earlier findings included about 120 million unique TCR beta sequences obtained from 150 million to 200 million T cells.

Concerning this clone itself: Its specificity is not known.

Findings and limits, study-wide: The study flagged some 170 TCR beta chains as cytomegalovirus-associated. Later work found most CMV-associated TCR beta chains apparently HLA-restricted.

PCR amplification relied on 60 Vbeta primers (plus 13 Jbeta primers). Some clones are missing from TCRdb's copy, which holds only in-frame ones; the method was immunoSEQ multiplex PCR. The data show tens of thousands of clones, with under 90% seen just once and approximately 3% held by the top ten. Material: PBMCs. The TCR originated in a woman between 18 and 29 years old in good health and CMV-seronegative.

This CDR3 reads CASSRGSKQFF. For the CDR3, the DNA is TGTGCCAGTAGTCGGGGGTCCAAGCAGTTCTTC. J is TRBJ2-1 and V is TRBV19, with a tentative D call TRBD2 (6 bases). The CDR3 runs 11 residues. CDR1 is LNHDA and CDR2 is SQIVND in the germline V gene (reference sequence). V lost 5 bases to trimming and J lost 11 bases, with 10 bases between them.